The 17 T cell receptor beta chains listed next were all sequenced from one sample in a study of blood T cell repertoires in COVID-19. Generated by immunoSEQ multiplex PCR, the TCRdb table keeps only in-frame clones and is missing some. Of approximately 160,000 clones in the sample, over 75% were seen once. The sample comprised peripheral blood. The receptors shown here come from an older man who had recovered from COVID-19.

The J gene is TRBJ1-1, the V gene TRBV5-1; 8 nucleotides match TRBD1. V was clipped by 4 bases and J by 5 bases; unmatched bases: 7. The CDR3 is made up of 14 amino acids. Germline CDR1 is SGHRS and CDR2 is YFSETQ. The CDR3, as DNA: TGCGCCAGCAGCAAACAGGGGGGAGGTACTGAAGCTTTCTTT. This sequence encodes CASSKQGGGTEAFF. The full variable domain, in which reference TRBV5-1 and TRBJ1-1 provide the parts outside the CDR3, is KAGVTQTPRYLIKTRGQQVTLSCSPISGHRSVSWYQQTPGQGLQFLFEYFSETQRNKGNFPGRFSGRQFSNSRSEMNVSTLELGDSALYLCASSKQGGGTEAFFGQGTRLTVV.

This clone occurred a few times. The chain joins TRBV30 to TRBJ1-5; 7 bases agree with TRBD1. Germline V gene sequence: CDR1 GTSNPN, CDR2 SVGIG (reference sequence). V was pared by 0 bases and J by 9 bases, with 11 bases of the junction left unmatched. The CDR3 runs to 15 residues. This chain's CDR3 is CAWSVAGGRQGPQHF. CDR3 bases: TGTGCCTGGAGTGTCGCAGGGGGTAGGCAAGGGCCCCAGCATTTT.

This clone has a handful of counts. The chain uses TRBV5-1 and TRBJ1-5; D remains ambiguous. Looked up from germline, CDR1 is SGHRS and CDR2 is YFSETQ. The CDR3 loop spans 14 amino acids. The V and J ends lost 1 base and 0 bases respectively, with 5 bases between them. The CDR3 here is CASSLTGSNQPQHF. The CDR3 DNA sequence: TGCGCCAGCAGCTTGACGGGTAGCAATCAGCCCCAGCATTTT. The full variable domain, with the rest looked up from reference TRBV5-1 and TRBJ1-5, is KAGVTQTPRYLIKTRGQQVTLSCSPISGHRSVSWYQQTPGQGLQFLFEYFSETQRNKGNFPGRFSGRQFSNSRSEMNVSTLELGDSALYLCASSLTGSNQPQHFGDGTRLSIL.

The V and J genes are TRBV3-1 (or the pseudogene TRBV3-2) and TRBJ2-3; 8 nucleotides line up with TRBD2. Looked up from germline, CDR1 is LGHDT and CDR2 is YNNKEL (reference sequence). The V segment lost 1 base and the J segment 6 bases; nucleotides outside the gene matches: 12. There are 17 residues in the CDR3. CDR3 residues: CASSQGTSGPGADTQYF. CDR3 DNA sequence: TGTGCCAGCAGCCAAGGAACTAGCGGCCCCGGGGCGGATACGCAGTATTTT.

This clone was observed a few times. This chain links TRBV7-2 with TRBJ2-5; 8 bases match TRBD2. The CDR3 runs 14 residues. From germline, CDR1 is SGHTA and CDR2 FQGNSA. After removal of 4 bases from V and 3 bases from J, the junction contained 4 bases not matched to a gene. The CDR3 region has the DNA TGTGCCAGCAGCTGGGTAGCGGGAAAAGAGACCCAGTACTTC. It specifies CASSWVAGKETQYF.

This chain links TRBV6-5 with TRBJ2-7; TRBD2 agrees at 14 bases. The CDR3 runs to 15 residues. Germline CDR1 MNHEY, CDR2 SVGAGI. Trimming took 6 bases from V and 2 from J; bases not matched to a gene: 3. CDR3 loop: CASRRTSGRTYEQYF. The CDR3 bases are TGTGCCAGCAGACGGACTAGCGGGAGGACCTACGAGCAGTACTTC.

This chain connects TRBV5-1 to TRBJ1-1; no clear D gene. Per germline, CDR1 SGHRS and CDR2 YFSETQ. The CDR3 is 15 amino acids. Trimming took 1 base from V and 1 from J, leaving 11 bases between them. CDR3 loop: CASSLTGYQNTEAFF. CDR3 coding DNA: TGCGCCAGCAGCTTGACCGGGTACCAGAACACTGAAGCTTTCTTT.

The chain carries TRBV6-5 and TRBJ2-5, with TRBD2 matching over 7 bases. Germline trimming cut 2 bases from V and 5 bases from J; bases unmatched to any gene: 8. Germline V gives CDR1 MNHEY, CDR2 SVGAGI. CDR3 length equals 15 residues. CDR3 in DNA: TGTGCCAGCAGTTACGGGGGGGGAGGGCGTGAGACCCAGTACTTC. Protein sequence: CASSYGGGGRETQYF.

The J gene is TRBJ2-1, the V gene TRBV5-1, with TRBD2 identical over 9 bases. V shed 0 bases and J 7 bases; nucleotides not matched to a gene: 5. The CDR3 length is 15 residues. Looked up from germline, CDR1 is SGHRS and CDR2 is YFSETQ. Here the CDR3 reads CASSLVPAGGNEQFF. DNA for the CDR3: TGCGCCAGCAGCTTGGTTCCGGCGGGGGGGAATGAGCAGTTCTTC.

The V gene is TRBV9, the J gene TRBJ2-3; 13 bases map to TRBD2. The CDR3 runs 16 residues. Germline trimming cut 4 bases from V and 4 bases from J; bases unmatched to any gene: 6. Per the germline V gene, CDR1 is SGDLS and CDR2 is YYNGEE. The CDR3 is CASSSRTSGSSDTQYF. The CDR3 DNA reads TGTGCCAGCAGCTCCCGGACTAGCGGGAGTTCAGATACGCAGTATTTT. Full variable domain (outside the CDR3, taken from reference TRBV9 and TRBJ2-3): DSGVTQTPKHLITATGQRVTLRCSPRSGDLSVYWYQQSLDQGLQFLIQYYNGEERAKGNILERFSAQQFPDLHSELNLSSLELGDSALYFCASSSRTSGSSDTQYFGPGTRLTVL.

V usage is TRBV10-2 and J usage is TRBJ2-5, with TRBD1 identical over 9 bases. The CDR3 is 13 residues long. Looked up from germline, CDR1 is WSHSY and CDR2 is SAAADI. The V and J ends lost 6 bases and 4 bases, in that order; junction bases with no gene match: 3. The CDR3 bases are TGCGCCAGCAGAACGGGACAGGGAGAGACCCAGTACTTC. It translates to CASRTGQGETQYF.

This chain joins TRBV7-9 and TRBJ1-2, with a possible D match to TRBD1 (5 bases). V gave up 3 bases and J gave up 8 bases, with 19 bases separating them. Germline V lookup: CDR1 SEHNR, CDR2 FQNEAQ (reference sequence). The CDR3 contains 15 residues. The CDR3 sequence: CASSLGMIGQGGYTF. CDR3 coding DNA: TGTGCCAGCAGCTTGGGGATGATCGGGCAGGGAGGCTACACCTTC.

This clone was seen just once. The gene calls are TRBV7-2 and TRBJ2-5; TRBD2 aligns across 16 bases. The V gene's germline CDR1 is SGHTA and CDR2 FQGNSA. The CDR3 has 19 residues. The ends lost 7 bases at V and 0 bases at J; junction bases unmatched: 11. Here the CDR3 reads CASTKYGGLAGGYQETQYF. Written as DNA, the CDR3 is TGTGCCAGCACTAAATATGGGGGACTAGCGGGAGGGTACCAAGAGACCCAGTACTTC.

V is TRBV6-2 or TRBV6-3 and J is TRBJ2-7; 11 bases line up with TRBD2. Looked up from germline, CDR1 is MNHEY and CDR2 is SVGEGT. This CDR3 is built from 15 residues. V was pared by 6 bases and J by 2 bases, with 6 bases of the junction left unmatched. The CDR3 spells CASSYGTSGTYEQYF. For the CDR3, the DNA is TGTGCCAGCAGCTATGGGACTAGCGGAACCTACGAGCAGTACTTC.

The V gene is TRBV20-1, the J gene TRBJ2-2, with D possibly being TRBD2 (5 bases). This CDR3 comprises 13 residues. CDR1 DFQATT and CDR2 SNEGSKA come from the germline V gene (reference sequence). Trimming stripped 3 bases from V and 5 bases from J, with 10 bases between. Written as DNA, the CDR3 is TGCAGTGCTAGTGGGAGCCGGACCGGGGAGCTGTTTTTT. It translates to CSASGSRTGELFF.

V is TRBV18 and J is TRBJ1-5; no reliable D call. V lost 0 bases, J lost 4 bases, and 10 bases lay in between. The CDR3 runs 15 residues. Per germline, CDR1 KGHSH and CDR2 LQKENI. CDR3 sequence: CASSPPGTGNQPQHF. In nucleotides, the CDR3 is TGTGCCAGCTCACCACCGGGCACCGGAAATCAGCCCCAGCATTTT.

The rearrangement links TRBV7-2 to TRBJ2-3; the D gene is possibly TRBD2 (6 bases). The CDR3 sequence is 16 residues long. Germline assignment: CDR1 SGHTA and CDR2 FQGNSA. Trimming took 5 bases from V and 4 from J, leaving 19 bases between them. The CDR3 DNA reads TGTGCCAGCAGCCCGTGGTGGGAGGAGATGTCAGATACGCAGTATTTT. Protein product: CASSPWWEEMSDTQYF.